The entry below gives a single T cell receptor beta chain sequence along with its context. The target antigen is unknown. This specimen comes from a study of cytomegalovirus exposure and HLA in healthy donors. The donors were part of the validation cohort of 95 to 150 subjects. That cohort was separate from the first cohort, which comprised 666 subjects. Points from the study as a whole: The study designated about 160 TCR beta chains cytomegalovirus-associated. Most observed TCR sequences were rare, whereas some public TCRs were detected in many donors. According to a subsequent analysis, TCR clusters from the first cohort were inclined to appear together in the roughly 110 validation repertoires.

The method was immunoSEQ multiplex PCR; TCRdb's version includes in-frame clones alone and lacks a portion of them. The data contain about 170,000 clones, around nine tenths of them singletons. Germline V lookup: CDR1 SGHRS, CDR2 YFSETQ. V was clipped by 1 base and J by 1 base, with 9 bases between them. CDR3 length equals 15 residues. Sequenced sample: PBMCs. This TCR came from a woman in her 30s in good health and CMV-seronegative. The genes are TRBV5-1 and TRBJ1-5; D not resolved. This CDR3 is CASSLSSGSNQPQHF. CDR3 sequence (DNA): TGCGCCAGCAGCTTGAGCTCGGGGAGCAATCAGCCCCAGCATTTT.